This TCR beta chain was documented in a study of vaccination and CD4 T cells after COVID-19. The Oncomine TCR Beta short-read assay generated sequence data from the DNA of cultured CD4+ T cells. TCRdb independently ran MiXCR on the PCR reads; one entry per CDR3 protein. The sample holds 3,500 to 4,500 distinct CDR3 sequences, around a fifth seen once. The length of the CDR3 is 13 residues. With 5 bases removed from V and 1 base from J, the gap between germline ends came to 8 bases. Indicated treatment: approximately nine-day PBMC culture with coronavirus spike peptide pools or control peptides (ViraFEST assay). The dates of positive PCR tests extended from March through December 2020 and came before the US Alpha, Beta and Delta variants. This clonotype has more than one count but fewer than ten. The antigen is undetermined.

The source is a human donor who had recovered from COVID-19. The specimen comprised CD4+ T cells from blood, cultured in vitro, sampled after SARS-CoV-2 vaccination. The rearrangement links TRBV12-3 or TRBV12-4 to TRBJ1-2; D is undetermined. CDR3 coding DNA: TGTGCCAGCAGTGGCTCGAGTAACTATGGCTACACCTTC. Translation gives CASSGSSNYGYTF.